These 20 T cell receptor beta chains share one sample of origin, sequenced in a study of T-cell memory formation after mild COVID-19. A single record per CDR3 protein comes from TCRdb applying MiXCR to the 5' RACE reads. Altogether about 250,000 distinct CDR3 sequences are present, just over 15% being singletons, with the ten largest covering 2.1%. Material for sequencing was PBMCs or a T cell subset sorted from them (not recorded which). These receptors all come from an adult woman who had mild COVID-19 (a few samples of this study predate the infection). Cell type and time point are not known.

This clonotype was observed a handful of times. J is TRBJ1-4 and V is TRBV7-2, with a possible D match to TRBD1 (5 bases). Looked up from germline, CDR1 is SGHTA and CDR2 is FQGNSA. Trimming cost V 1 base and J 7 bases, with 19 bases left between them. This CDR3 has 17 amino acids. CDR3 sequence reads: CASSLGGQGFLREKLFF. The CDR3 DNA reads TGTGCCAGCAGCTTAGGCGGGCAGGGCTTCTTGCGTGAAAAACTGTTTTTT.

This clonotype has more than one count but fewer than ten. The chain has TRBV15 and TRBJ1-1; a weak D match, TRBD1 (5 bases). The CDR3 has 11 residues. The V gene lost 9 bases and the J gene lost 10 bases, with 15 bases spanning the gap. Germline CDR1 LNHNV, CDR2 YYDKDF (reference sequence). CDR3 protein: CATSGTGIAFF. The CDR3 DNA sequence: TGTGCCACTTCTGGGACGGGGATAGCTTTCTTT.

The chain employs TRBV20-1 and TRBJ1-2; D is perhaps TRBD1 (5 bases). In germline, CDR1 is DFQATT, CDR2 SNEGSKA (reference sequence). Between the trimmed V and J ends, which lost 0 bases and 2 bases, there was a span of 10 bases. This CDR3 spans 14 amino acids. The CDR3 sequence: CSARDRGDNYGYTF. The CDR3 region has the DNA TGCAGTGCTAGAGATCGAGGGGACAACTATGGCTACACCTTC.

Only a few counts were recorded for this clonotype. The junction differs from germline at one of its ends, possibly a read error. The chain couples TRBV7-9 to TRBJ2-3; D might be TRBD1 (6 bases). The CDR3 is 12 amino acids. The germline V gene encodes CDR1 SEHNR and CDR2 FQNEAQ (reference sequence). The CDR3 DNA is TGTGCCAGCAGCTTAGGTCCGGGGACACCGGGGTTT. It is translated as CASSLGPGTPGF. Using reference TRBV7-9 and TRBJ2-3 for the parts outside the CDR3, the full variable domain is DTGVSQNPRHKITKRGQNVTFRCDPISEHNRLYWYRQTLGQGPEFLTYFQNEAQLEKSRLLSDRFSAERPKGSFSTLEIQRTEQGDSAMYLCASSLGPGTPGFGPGTRLTVL.

The V gene is TRBV2, the J gene TRBJ2-5; TRBD1 or TRBD2 may be the D gene (6 bases each). Trimming took off 7 bases at V and 5 bases at J, with 20 bases between the two ends. This CDR3 contains 15 residues. CDR1 is SNHLY and CDR2 is FYNNEI in the germline V gene. CDR3 sequence: CASTPERGVGETQYF. CDR3 coding DNA: TGTGCCAGCACCCCTGAGAGGGGGGTCGGGGAGACCCAGTACTTC.

This clonotype was seen a few times. V gene TRBV29-1 combines with J gene TRBJ2-2; possibly TRBD2 for D (5 bases). The germline gives CDR1 SQVTM, CDR2 ANQGSEA. This CDR3 contains 14 residues. V was clipped by 4 bases and J by 4 bases, with 13 bases between them. The CDR3 DNA is TGCAGCGTTGGAACTAGGTTGGCCACCGGGGAGCTGTTTTTT. Translated: CSVGTRLATGELFF.

The sample holds a few counts of this clonotype. The chain links TRBV20-1 to TRBJ2-3, with a tentative D call TRBD2 (5 bases). This CDR3 contains 15 residues. Germline CDR1 DFQATT, CDR2 SNEGSKA (reference sequence). V was clipped by 0 bases and J by 2 bases, with 12 bases between them. CDR3 sequence (DNA): TGCAGTGCTAGAGATCTGAGGGCTAACACAGATACGCAGTATTTT. Amino acid sequence: CSARDLRANTDTQYF.

The table lists this clonotype with a few counts. The rearrangement links TRBV6-1 to TRBJ1-5; a possible D gene is TRBD1 (5 bases). The CDR3 has 14 amino acids. Deletions cut 2 bases from V and 6 bases from J, with 11 bases between. In germline, CDR1 is MNHNS, CDR2 SASEGT. In DNA form, the CDR3 reads TGTGCCAGCAGTGAAAGGGGTTTGGGTCAGCCCCAGCATTTT. Encoded protein: CASSERGLGQPQHF.

This clonotype occurred a few times. The chain employs TRBV19 and TRBJ1-4, with 7 bases that match TRBD1. Trimming took 4 bases from V and 4 from J; bases not matched to a gene: 6. Germline CDR1 and CDR2: LNHDA and SQIVND (reference sequence). The CDR3 runs to 15 residues. CDR3 protein: CASSTPTGLNEKLFF. In DNA, the CDR3 is TGTGCCAGTAGTACCCCGACAGGGCTTAATGAAAAACTGTTTTTT.

There are many counts of this clonotype. This chain uses TRBV12-3 or TRBV12-4 with TRBJ2-7, with D possibly matching TRBD1 (5 bases). The CDR3 has 13 amino acids. V dropped 6 bases and J dropped 4 bases, with 13 bases sitting between them. CDR3 in amino acids: CASRETGIYEQYF. Written as DNA, the CDR3 is TGTGCCAGCAGGGAAACAGGAATTTACGAGCAGTACTTC.

This chain connects TRBV29-1 to TRBJ1-2; D is undetermined. V lost 2 bases and J lost 5, with 6 bases in between. In germline, CDR1 is SQVTM, CDR2 ANQGSEA. The CDR3 is 11 residues long. CDR3 bases: TGCAGCGTTGAAAAAGTATATGGCTACACCTTC. It translates to CSVEKVYGYTF.

CDR3 coding DNA: TGTGCCAGCAGCGAGCGGACTTCCAAAAACATTCAGTACTTC. It codes for CASSERTSKNIQYF. This chain joins TRBV6-1 and TRBJ2-4; D is perhaps TRBD2 (5 bases). This CDR3 comprises 14 residues. CDR1 and CDR2 from the germline V gene are MNHNS and SASEGT. Trimming left V 6 bases short and J 2 bases short, with 11 bases between.

This clonotype was seen only a few times. The V gene is TRBV7-9, the J gene TRBJ2-2; 9 positions match TRBD1. Germline V lookup: CDR1 SEHNR, CDR2 FQNEAQ (reference sequence). There are 21 residues in the CDR3. Trimming removed 5 bases from V and 3 bases from J; junction bases left unmatched: 22. The CDR3 protein is CASSGLLRTGVSSGHTGELFF. The CDR3 nucleotides are TGTGCCAGCAGCGGATTGCTGAGGACAGGGGTGTCTAGCGGCCACACCGGGGAGCTGTTTTTT.

This chain connects TRBV12-3 or TRBV12-4 to TRBJ2-2; D is undetermined. The CDR3 loop spans 15 amino acids. Trimming left V 2 bases short and J 1 base short, with 8 bases between. In DNA, the CDR3 is TGTGCCAGCAGTTTAAGCGTGGGGAACACCGGGGAGCTGTTTTTT. As protein: CASSLSVGNTGELFF.

This clonotype was detected ten times or more. The gene calls are TRBV27 and TRBJ2-7; possibly TRBD1 or TRBD2 for D (5 bases each). This CDR3 comprises 15 residues. The germline V gene has CDR1 MNHEY and CDR2 SMNVEV (reference sequence). Trimming took 5 bases from V and 3 from J, leaving 17 bases between them. CDR3: CASSPPRVGDYEQYF. CDR3 sequence (DNA): TGTGCCAGCAGTCCCCCTCGTGTGGGGGACTACGAGCAGTACTTC.

V and J are TRBV20-1 and TRBJ2-7; D might be TRBD2 (5 bases). Germline CDR1 and CDR2: DFQATT and SNEGSKA (reference sequence). The CDR3 runs 12 residues. V was cut by 4 bases and J by 2 bases, with 9 bases left in between. The CDR3 region has the DNA TGCAGTGCTATGGAGGAGGCCTACGAGCAGTACTTC. Protein product: CSAMEEAYEQYF.

This clonotype was detected ten times or more. The chain is built from TRBV20-1 and TRBJ2-4; 8 bases are a match to TRBD1. V lost 5 bases and J lost 0; bases outside the gene matches: 9. This CDR3 comprises 16 residues. Per the germline V gene, CDR1 is DFQATT and CDR2 is SNEGSKA (reference sequence). The CDR3 DNA is TGCAGTGCTCCGCCCCGACAGGGGATAGCCAAAAACATTCAGTACTTC. Translation: CSAPPRQGIAKNIQYF.

The rearrangement links TRBV7-8 to TRBJ1-1, with D hard to call. V was cut by 2 bases and J by 5 bases, with 6 bases left in between. This CDR3 has 12 residues. The germline V gene encodes CDR1 SGHVS and CDR2 FQNEAQ. The CDR3 loop reads CASSLSGTEAFF. The DNA for the CDR3 is TGTGCCAGCAGCTTATCGGGTACTGAAGCTTTCTTT.

Turning to this clonotype: This could be a read error, since a much larger clone is one nucleotide away. The genes are TRBV29-1 and TRBJ2-5; maybe TRBD1 (5 bases). CDR3 length: 14 residues. The ends were cut back, 3 bases at V and 5 bases at J, with 16 bases in the middle. In germline, CDR1 is SQVTM, CDR2 ANQGSEA. DNA for the CDR3: TGCAGCGTTGACTCCATGGGGCAGAGGGAGACCCAGTACTTC. This codes for CSVDSMGQRETQYF.

The rearrangement joins TRBV24-1 to TRBJ1-5; D is unresolved. CDR3 size: 15 residues. The V end lost 4 bases, the J end lost 0 bases, and 9 bases lay between the germline ends. The germline CDR1 and CDR2 sequences are KGHDR and SFDVKD. CDR3: CATSDQSHSNQPQHF. CDR3 bases: TGTGCCACCAGTGACCAGAGTCATAGCAATCAGCCCCAGCATTTT.